This T cell receptor beta chain was sequenced during a study of blood T cell repertoires in COVID-19. The method was immunoSEQ multiplex PCR; TCRdb's version includes in-frame clones alone and lacks a portion of them. Of fewer than 250,000 clones listed, 70% to 90% are singletons. Germline values: CDR1 SGHRS, CDR2 YFSETQ. Trimming took 5 bases from V and 4 from J; bases not matched to a gene: 8. The CDR3 sequence is 15 residues long. The sequencing input was peripheral blood. This chain connects TRBV5-1 to TRBJ1-5, with 8 nucleotides matching TRBD1. The source is a woman aged 45-60 years with active or convalescent COVID-19. The CDR3 spells CASRWETGGNQPQHF. CDR3 bases: TGCGCCAGCAGGTGGGAAACAGGGGGTAATCAGCCCCAGCATTTT. Supplemented by reference TRBV5-1 and TRBJ1-5, the full variable domain reads KAGVTQTPRYLIKTRGQQVTLSCSPISGHRSVSWYQQTPGQGLQFLFEYFSETQRNKGNFPGRFSGRQFSNSRSEMNVSTLELGDSALYLCASRWETGGNQPQHFGDGTRLSIL.